Shown below are 15 T cell receptor beta chains from a single sample sequenced in a study of read filtering for tumor transcriptome and immune sequencing. From roughly 400 ng of RNA, a library with molecular barcoded alpha/delta and beta/gamma adaptors was made. TCRdb reanalysed the reads using MiXCR and keeps one entry per CDR3 protein. The repertoire holds 50,000 or so distinct CDR3 sequences, with around 20% as singletons. Specimen: a population of CD138-negative cells sorted from bone marrow. The receptors derive from a donor over 35 with multiple myeloma.

Many counts were recorded for this clonotype. This chain joins TRBV6-2 or TRBV6-3 and TRBJ2-7, with D unresolved. This CDR3 region has 14 residues. Trimming pared 6 bases from V and 6 bases from J, leaving 18 bases between. Germline CDR1 is MNHEY and CDR2 is SVGEGT. The CDR3 protein is CASSLSRAQPEQYF. CDR3 nucleotides: TGTGCCAGCAGCCTCAGTCGAGCACAGCCCGAGCAGTACTTC.

This clonotype showed up many times. The chain has TRBV12-3 or TRBV12-4 and TRBJ2-7, with D perhaps being TRBD1 or TRBD2 (5 bases each). V was trimmed by 3 bases and J by 5 bases, leaving 8 bases between them. The CDR3 extends over 12 amino acids. In DNA form, the CDR3 reads TGTGCCAGCAGTTTCGTGGGGGACGAGCAGTACTTC. This codes for CASSFVGDEQYF.

This clonotype has at least ten counts. This sequence joins TRBV11-2 and TRBJ2-1; 8 bases line up with TRBD2. Germline V gene sequence: CDR1 SGHAT, CDR2 FQNNGV. V lost 5 bases, J lost 9 bases, and 18 bases stayed unmatched. The CDR3 totals 17 residues. The CDR3 loop is CASSPHVAGGLTGEQFF. The DNA of the CDR3 is TGTGCCAGCAGCCCCCATGTGGCGGGAGGCCTCACGGGTGAGCAGTTCTTC.

This clonotype was picked up many times. V and J are TRBV29-1 and TRBJ1-2, with TRBD1 identical over 10 bases. In germline, CDR1 is SQVTM, CDR2 ANQGSEA. CDR3 length equals 14 residues. The J segment lost 7 bases and the V segment lost 3 bases, leaving 8 bases of the junction unmatched. The CDR3 loop reads CSVEIPGQGTGYTF. CDR3 nucleotides: TGCAGCGTTGAGATACCGGGACAGGGGACTGGCTACACCTTC.

The sample holds many counts of this clonotype. V and J are TRBV6-5 and TRBJ2-1; no definite D call. V was clipped by 7 bases and J by 9 bases, with 10 bases between them. Germline lookup yields CDR1 MNHEY and CDR2 SVGAGI. This CDR3 contains 11 residues. CDR3 in DNA: TGTGCCAGCACACGGTTGGCTGAGCAGTTCTTC. Protein product: CASTRLAEQFF.

This clonotype was observed many times. J is TRBJ2-1 and V is TRBV4-3; the match to TRBD2 covers 7 bases. The trim removed 3 bases at V and 9 bases at J, leaving 14 bases unmatched. CDR1 is LGHNA, CDR2 YSLEER, per germline. This CDR3 is 16 amino acids long. The CDR3 region is CASSHKSGINLGEQFF. In DNA, the CDR3 is TGCGCCAGCAGCCATAAAAGCGGGATCAATTTGGGTGAGCAGTTCTTC.

This clonotype has a count of ten or more. The chain recombines TRBV7-2 with TRBJ2-5; D remains unclear. The CDR3 length is 13 residues. The V gene's germline CDR1 is SGHTA and CDR2 FQGNSA. The ends were cut back, 3 bases at V and 3 bases at J, with 8 bases in the middle. CDR3 in amino acids: CASSFQREETQYF. The CDR3 DNA reads TGTGCCAGCAGCTTTCAACGGGAAGAGACCCAGTACTTC.

This clonotype was counted at least ten times. The chain uses TRBV7-2 and TRBJ2-7; perhaps TRBD1 as D (5 bases). Germline V gene lookup returns CDR1 SGHTA and CDR2 FQGNSA. The CDR3 has 12 residues. V lost 5 bases to trimming and J lost 6 bases, with 11 bases between them. The CDR3 reads CASSPGIAEQYF. In nucleotides, the CDR3 is TGTGCCAGCAGCCCAGGGATCGCCGAGCAGTACTTC.

There are many counts of this clonotype. The chain has TRBV20-1 and TRBJ2-7; TRBD1 matches 7 bases. Trimming cost V 0 bases and J 3 bases; bases outside gene matches: 8. Germline V gives CDR1 DFQATT, CDR2 SNEGSKA (reference sequence). This CDR3 is built from 15 residues. The CDR3 protein is CSARDLSGGIYEQYF. The CDR3 DNA sequence: TGCAGTGCTAGAGATCTGTCAGGGGGTATCTACGAGCAGTACTTC.

Many counts were recorded for this clonotype. The chain has TRBV18 and TRBJ2-6; no clear D. Germline V CDR1 and CDR2: KGHSH, LQKENI. V was cut by 2 bases and J by 1 base, with 18 bases left in between. There are 19 residues in the CDR3. The CDR3 region has the DNA TGTGCCAGCTCACCAGTAGGGTTCGACGGAAGTTCTGGGGCCAACGTCCTGACTTTC. It codes for CASSPVGFDGSSGANVLTF. The full variable domain, completed using reference TRBV18 and TRBJ2-6, is NAGVMQNPRHLVRRRGQEARLRCSPMKGHSHVYWYRQLPEEGLKFMVYLQKENIIDESGMPKERFSAEFPKEGPSILRIQQVVRGDSAAYFCASSPVGFDGSSGANVLTFGAGSRLTVL.

In its sample, this clonotype was seen many times. V usage is TRBV7-9 and J usage is TRBJ2-1; 8 bases match TRBD2. The CDR3 loop spans 15 amino acids. Unmatched junction bases numbered 7, after V lost 4 bases and J lost 5 bases. Looked up from germline, CDR1 is SEHNR and CDR2 is FQNEAQ (reference sequence). In nucleotides, the CDR3 is TGTGCCAGCAGCTGGGTCGGACTAGCCAACAATGAGCAGTTCTTC. This encodes CASSWVGLANNEQFF.

In its sample, this clonotype was seen many times. V gene TRBV28 combines with J gene TRBJ2-1, with 7 nucleotides matching TRBD2. This CDR3 has 15 amino acids. Germline values: CDR1 MDHEN, CDR2 SYDVKM. The V gene end was trimmed by 6 bases and the J gene end by 4 bases; junction bases not matched to a gene: 9. This CDR3 is CASRAAGTTYNEQFF. The DNA for the CDR3 is TGTGCCAGCAGGGCAGCGGGAACTACATACAATGAGCAGTTCTTC.

This clonotype was seen many times. This sequence joins TRBV7-9 and TRBJ1-5; D might be TRBD1 (6 bases). Germline V lookup: CDR1 SEHNR, CDR2 FQNEAQ (reference sequence). V dropped 3 bases and J dropped 6 bases, with 12 bases sitting between them. The CDR3 runs 14 residues. The CDR3 nucleotides read TGTGCCAGCAGCTTCGGAGGGGGGAGTCAGCCCCAGCATTTT. Protein: CASSFGGGSQPQHF.

Comments on this clonotype: Lacking the conserved final phenylalanine or tryptophan, this CDR3 likely reflects a read error. The J gene is TRBJ2-3, the V gene TRBV11-2, with no clear D. V was cut by 1 base and J by 2 bases, with 10 bases left in between. The CDR3 loop spans 15 amino acids. Germline-derived CDR1 and CDR2 are SGHAT and FQNNGV. The CDR3 DNA sequence: TGTGCCAGCAGCTTAGCTGGAACCCACACAGATACGCAGTATCTT. Its protein is CASSLAGTHTDTQYL.

About this clonotype: The CDR3 ends on some other residue instead of the conserved phenylalanine or tryptophan, so this is likely a read error. The rearrangement joins TRBV28 to TRBJ1-1; tentative D call: TRBD1 (6 bases). Looked up from germline, CDR1 is MDHEN and CDR2 is SYDVKM. The CDR3 totals 15 residues. The CDR3 sequence is CASSSSGVGGSEAFL. CDR3 nucleotides: TGTGCTAGCAGTTCGTCGGGCGTCGGGGGCAGTGAAGCTTTCCTT.